This T cell receptor (beta chain) was retrieved from a study of blood T cell repertoires in COVID-19. Study-wide context: The origin of the acute and convalescent COVID-19 samples was the United States, Italy and Spain. T cells, B-cell-depleted T cells, or PBMCs provided the cDNA or gDNA that served as material.

Study processing details: Quantification of nucleated cells was approximated via reference gene primer amplification. The data were produced by immunoSEQ multiplex PCR, yet TCRdb's version contains in-frame clones alone and is incomplete. That table furnishes V, J and clone size, whereas the DNA furnished D and trimming. The sample consists of 190,000 or so clones, over 75% of them appearing once. The CDR3 has 15 amino acids. Germline V lookup: CDR1 LNHDA, CDR2 SQIVND (reference sequence). Trimming at V came to 6 bases and at J to 5 bases, leaving 9 bases not matched to a gene. This TCR derives from a woman older than 75 with active or convalescent COVID-19. Sequencing was performed on peripheral blood. The V and J genes are TRBV19 and TRBJ2-1, with 8 bases identical to TRBD1. The CDR3 sequence is CASSPGQGWNNEQFF. The CDR3 region has the DNA TGTGCCAGTAGCCCCGGACAGGGTTGGAACAATGAGCAGTTCTTC.